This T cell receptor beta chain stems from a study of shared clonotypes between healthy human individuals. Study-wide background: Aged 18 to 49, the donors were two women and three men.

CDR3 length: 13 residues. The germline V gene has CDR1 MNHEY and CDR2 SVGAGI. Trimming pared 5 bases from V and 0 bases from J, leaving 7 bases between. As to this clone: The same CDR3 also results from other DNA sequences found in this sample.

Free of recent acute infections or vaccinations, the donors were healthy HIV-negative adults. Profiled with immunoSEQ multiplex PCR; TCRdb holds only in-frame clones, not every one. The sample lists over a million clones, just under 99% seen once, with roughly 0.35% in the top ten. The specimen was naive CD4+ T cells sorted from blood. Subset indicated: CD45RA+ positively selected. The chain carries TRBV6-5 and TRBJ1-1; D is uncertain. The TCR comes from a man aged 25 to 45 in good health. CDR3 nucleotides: TGTGCCAGCAGTACCACGGTGAACACTGAAGCTTTCTTT. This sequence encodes CASSTTVNTEAFF.